These T cell receptor beta chains were read from a single sample in a study of T cell responses to AZD1222 COVID-19 vaccine. TCRdb keeps only in-frame clones here, not all; method: immunoSEQ multiplex PCR. The sample includes hundreds of thousands of clones, approximately 94% of them seen just once. The input for sequencing was peripheral blood, taken 28 days after the second AZD1222 dose. These receptors were taken from an adult who received the AZD1222 COVID-19 vaccine. Both conserved end residues are part of each CDR3. The order of the fields is J gene, D gene, V gene, clone size, CDR3 DNA, CDR3 protein. The D gene is left open where the match is weak. Rows give clone size only sometimes, using once, few, many, or a class for an expanded clone.

TRBJ1-5	-	TRBV27	once	TGTGCCAGCTCATCAGGGTTCTATAGCAATCAGCCCCAGCATTTT	CASSSGFYSNQPQHF
TRBJ2-7	-	TRBV5-4	-	TGTGCCAGCAGACAGACCGGGCCGGACAACTACGAGCAGTACTTC	CASRQTGPDNYEQYF
TRBJ2-1	TRBD1	TRBV7-9	-	TGTGCCAGCAGCGCGGGACAGGGGGTAAAAAATGAGCAGTTCTTC	CASSAGQGVKNEQFF
TRBJ2-7	TRBD1	TRBV19	-	TGTGCCAGTAGAAGGAGGGACAGGGTGAATTCTGGCGAGCAGTACTTC	CASRRRDRVNSGEQYF
TRBJ2-1	TRBD1	TRBV12-3/TRBV12-4	-	TGTGCCAGCACCAAACGCAGGGGGAGGCAGTTCTTC	CASTKRRGRQFF
TRBJ1-5	-	TRBV19	-	TGTGCCACAAAGTACAGGGTAGATCAGCCCCAGCATTTT	CATKYRVDQPQHF
TRBJ1-2	-	TRBV9	-	TGTGCCAGCAGCCTAGCGGGGGGCTCTTACTATGGCTACACCTTC	CASSLAGGSYYGYTF
TRBJ2-2	-	TRBV5-1	-	TGCGCCAGCAGCTTGGAGTGGACCGGGGAGCTGTTTTTT	CASSLEWTGELFF
TRBJ2-3	TRBD2	TRBV30	-	TGTGCCCGGGGGGAGGTCGCTACGCAGTATTTT	CARGEVATQYF
TRBJ2-7	-	TRBV5-1	-	TGCGCCAGCAGCTTGGGGGGGAGTAGCGGTACCTACGAGCAGTACTTC	CASSLGGSSGTYEQYF
TRBJ1-4	-	TRBV4-3	-	TGCGCCAGCAGCCGAAATGGGGGGGATACAACTAATGAAAAACTGTTTTTT	CASSRNGGDTTNEKLFF
TRBJ1-5	TRBD1	TRBV7-8	-	TGTGCCAGCAGCTTGGACAGGGGGATTGGTCAGCCCCAGCATTTT	CASSLDRGIGQPQHF
TRBJ1-6	TRBD1	TRBV2	once	TGTGCCAGCAGTATAACCACGTCAGGGGGTTCGGTCCTCCACTTT	CASSITTSGGSVLHF
TRBJ2-7	TRBD1	TRBV6-5	-	TGTGCCACCCGGGACAGGGGAAAGGGCCACGAGCAGTACTTC	CATRDRGKGHEQYF
TRBJ1-6	-	TRBV7-9	-	TGTGCCAGCAGCCTAGATTGGGCTTCACCCCTCCACTTT	CASSLDWASPLHF
TRBJ1-5	-	TRBV11-2	-	TGTGCCAGCAGCTTGGCCGGACAGTCTGGTCAGCCCCAGCATTTT	CASSLAGQSGQPQHF
TRBJ2-3	-	TRBV4-2	-	TGTGCCAGCAGCCAAGATGGGCACGGACAGGGAGCGGGGGATACGCAGTATTTT	CASSQDGHGQGAGDTQYF
TRBJ2-7	TRBD2	TRBV12-3/TRBV12-4	-	TGTGCCAGCCGAAGGGAGGGCCGGTACGAGCAGTACTTC	CASRREGRYEQYF
TRBJ2-2	TRBD1	TRBV6-5	-	TGTGCCAGCAGTTCCCCAGGGGGATGGTCCGGGGAGCTGTTTTTT	CASSSPGGWSGELFF
TRBJ2-6	TRBD1	TRBV9	-	TGTGCCAGCAGCGTAGCGGGACAGAACTCTGGGGCCAACGTCCTGACTTTC	CASSVAGQNSGANVLTF
TRBJ1-1	-	TRBV2	-	TGTGCCAGCTTTGGGACGGTGAACACTGAAGCTTTCTTT	CASFGTVNTEAFF
TRBJ1-6	-	TRBV27	-	TGTGCCAGCAGTTCCGGGTCGTATAATTCACCCCTCCACTTT	CASSSGSYNSPLHF
TRBJ1-4	-	TRBV19	-	TGTGCCAGTAGTCCCGGTGGGGTGACTAATGAAAAACTGTTTTTT	CASSPGGVTNEKLFF
TRBJ1-2	-	TRBV5-4	-	TGTGCCAGCAGCTTGGGGTCAGGGAAGAATGGCTACACCTTC	CASSLGSGKNGYTF
TRBJ1-1	TRBD1	TRBV28	-	TGTGCCAGCGGCTCGATGGGACAGGCGAACACTGAAGCTTTCTTT	CASGSMGQANTEAFF
TRBJ1-3	-	TRBV5-8	-	TGTGCCAGCAGCTTGAATATGGGAAACACCATATATTTT	CASSLNMGNTIYF
TRBJ1-5	-	TRBV7-2	-	TGTGCCAGCAGTTCTAGCCCCCAGCACCAGCCCCAGCATTTT	CASSSSPQHQPQHF
TRBJ1-6	-	TRBV24-1	-	TGTGCCACCAGTGAAACCATGGATTCACCCCTCCACTTT	CATSETMDSPLHF
TRBJ2-7	-	TRBV28	-	TGTGCCAGCAGCATTGGACAGAACTACGAGCAGTACTTC	CASSIGQNYEQYF
TRBJ1-1	TRBD1	TRBV12-3/TRBV12-4	-	TGTGCCAGCAGTTTCCAGGGGGACACTGAAGCTTTCTTT	CASSFQGDTEAFF
TRBJ1-1	TRBD1	TRBV6-5	-	TGTGCCAGCATTCAGGGGGCGAACACTGAAGCTTTCTTT	CASIQGANTEAFF
TRBJ2-7	-	TRBV28	-	TGTGCCAGCAGGATCGACAGGTCCCCTTCCTACGAGCAGTACTTC	CASRIDRSPSYEQYF
TRBJ2-7	-	TRBV12-3/TRBV12-4	-	TGTGCCAGCAGTTTTCAGGGTAATGGCGAGCAGTACTTC	CASSFQGNGEQYF
TRBJ1-2	TRBD1	TRBV28	few	TGTGCCAGCGGCGAGGCACAGGGGGCGAGTGGCTACACCTTC	CASGEAQGASGYTF
TRBJ1-5	TRBD1	TRBV9	-	TGTGCCAGCAGCAGGGGGACAGGTAATCAGCCCCAGCATTTT	CASSRGTGNQPQHF
TRBJ2-7	-	TRBV7-9	-	TGTGCCAGCAGCCTCAACAGGGTGTTGGTCTACGAGCAGTACTTC	CASSLNRVLVYEQYF
TRBJ2-3	-	TRBV7-2	-	TGTGCCAGCAGCTTAGCGTCAGGGGCAGATACGCAGTATTTT	CASSLASGADTQYF
TRBJ1-1	TRBD1	TRBV19	-	TGTGCCAGTAGTATCTTGGGACAGGGAACGAACACTGAAGCTTTCTTT	CASSILGQGTNTEAFF
TRBJ2-5	-	TRBV15	-	TGTGCCACCAGCAGTCCGGACACTTTACAAGAGACCCAGTACTTC	CATSSPDTLQETQYF
TRBJ1-6	TRBD1	TRBV7-3	-	TGTGCCAGCAGCCAAGGGACAGGGAGGGTACCCCTCCACTTT	CASSQGTGRVPLHF
TRBJ1-5	-	TRBV7-6	-	TGTGCCAGCAGCAAGGATGGCCGAAGCAATCAGCCCCAGCATTTT	CASSKDGRSNQPQHF
TRBJ2-7	TRBD2	TRBV18	-	TGTGCCAGCTCACTGGGACTAGACTCCTACGAGCAGTACTTC	CASSLGLDSYEQYF
TRBJ2-2	-	TRBV28	-	TGTGCCAGCAGACGTTACACTAGCATGGGCACCGGGGAGCTGTTTTTT	CASRRYTSMGTGELFF
TRBJ2-7	-	TRBV3-1/TRBV3-2	-	TGTGCCAGCAGCCAATTACGGAAGCAGTACTTC	CASSQLRKQYF
TRBJ1-1	TRBD1	TRBV6-5	-	TGTGCCAGCAGTTGGGACAGGGGCACTGAAGCTTTCTTT	CASSWDRGTEAFF
TRBJ1-6	-	TRBV27	-	TGTGCCAGCAGTTTGCGGATGCCGAATTCACCCCTCCACTTT	CASSLRMPNSPLHF
TRBJ1-5	-	TRBV12-2	-	TGTGCAAGTCGCTCACCAACCGTAGGGCAGCCCCAGCATTTT	CASRSPTVGQPQHF
TRBJ2-2	TRBD2	TRBV4-1	-	TGCGCCAGCAGCCAGGCCGGGACTAGCGTCACCGGGGAGCTGTTTTTT	CASSQAGTSVTGELFF
TRBJ2-7	-	TRBV28	-	TGTGCCAGCAGACGTAAAACGGGGGCCTGGTCGTACGAGCAGTACTTC	CASRRKTGAWSYEQYF
TRBJ1-2	-	TRBV2	-	TGTGCCAGCAGTGAAGTAGCGGGGAACTATGGCTACACCTTC	CASSEVAGNYGYTF
TRBJ1-6	-	TRBV12-3/TRBV12-4	-	TGTGCCAGCAGTTATGGACAGAATTCACCCCTCCACTTT	CASSYGQNSPLHF
TRBJ1-2	TRBD1	TRBV15	-	TGTGCCACCAGCACCCAGGGGGACTATGGCTACACCTTC	CATSTQGDYGYTF
TRBJ2-7	-	TRBV7-9	-	TGTGCCAGCAGCTTAGCCCCACCAGGGATGCGCTACGAGCAGTACTTC	CASSLAPPGMRYEQYF
TRBJ2-7	TRBD1	TRBV15	-	TGTGCCACCAGCAGTAGGGACAGGGGTGTATACGAGCAGTACTTC	CATSSRDRGVYEQYF
TRBJ1-1	TRBD1	TRBV7-8	once	TGTGCCAGCAGCTTAGCGACAGGGCGGCAAGGCACTGAAGCTTTCTTT	CASSLATGRQGTEAFF